Presented here are 12 T cell receptor beta chains from one specimen sequenced in a study of blood T cell repertoires in COVID-19. TCRdb's copy holds only in-frame clones and misses some; the assay was immunoSEQ multiplex PCR. This table has 350,000 to 400,000 clones, roughly 86% appearing once. Sequences were obtained from PBMCs or T cells enriched from blood (not recorded which). The receptor set was obtained from a man in his forties in a cohort exposed to, infected with or recovered from COVID-19 (not recorded which).

This chain uses TRBV28 with TRBJ1-5, with D unclear. V was pared by 2 bases and J by 7 bases, with 6 bases between. The CDR3 sequence is 12 residues long. Germline V gene lookup returns CDR1 MDHEN and CDR2 SYDVKM. CDR3 DNA: TGTGCCAGCAGTTTAGGTGGCCAGCCCCAGCATTTT. This codes for CASSLGGQPQHF.

This clone came up a few times. The chain's CDR3 is CASSQDRQGGVYGYTF. CDR3 DNA sequence: TGTGCCAGCAGCCAAGATCGGCAGGGGGGAGTCTATGGCTACACCTTC. The chain uses TRBV4-2 and TRBJ1-2; 7 bases align to TRBD1. Trimming removed 0 bases from V and 4 bases from J; junction bases left unmatched: 8. CDR1 is LGHNA and CDR2 is YNFKEQ in the germline V gene. The CDR3 spans 16 residues.

This clone has a single count. This sequence joins TRBV7-8 and TRBJ2-1; D not resolved. The length of the CDR3 is 13 residues. Germline-derived CDR1 and CDR2 are SGHVS and FQNEAQ. V was cut by 0 bases and J by 9 bases, with 9 bases left in between. CDR3 sequence: CASSLAFRVEQFF. In DNA form, the CDR3 reads TGTGCCAGCAGCTTAGCGTTTCGTGTTGAGCAGTTCTTC.

The chain combines TRBV18 with TRBJ2-1; TRBD2 matches 8 bases. Germline assignment: CDR1 KGHSH and CDR2 LQKENI. Germline trimming cut 0 bases from V and 1 base from J; bases unmatched to any gene: 2. The CDR3 spans 16 residues. CDR3 DNA: TGTGCCAGCTCACCACCGGGACTAGGGTCCTACAATGAGCAGTTCTTC. Amino acids: CASSPPGLGSYNEQFF.

The gene calls are TRBV7-3 and TRBJ2-2; D is uncertain. The germline CDR1 and CDR2 sequences are SGHTA and FQGTGA. The V end was cut by 5 bases, the J end by 5 bases, with 12 bases between. The CDR3 contains 14 residues. CDR3 coding DNA: TGTGCCAGCAGCCGAACTCATGAGACCGGGGAGCTGTTTTTT. Translated, it gives CASSRTHETGELFF.

This sequence joins TRBV10-1 and TRBJ1-1, with D possibly matching TRBD1 (6 bases). The germline V and J ends were trimmed by 4 bases and 6 bases, with 12 bases remaining between them. Germline V gene lookup returns CDR1 WNHNN and CDR2 SYGVQD (reference sequence). This CDR3 comprises 13 residues. The CDR3 coding sequence is TGCGCCAGCAGTGGGGAAGGGGGATCTGAAGCTTTCTTT. Protein sequence: CASSGEGGSEAFF.

This clone was recorded a few times. The V call is TRBV28, the J call TRBJ1-2, with 8 bases aligning to TRBD1. Looked up from germline, CDR1 is MDHEN and CDR2 is SYDVKM. The CDR3 runs to 12 residues. Trimming cost V 6 bases and J 6 bases; bases outside gene matches: 3. CDR3 region: CASRTGGNGYTF. The CDR3 coding sequence is TGTGCCAGCAGAACAGGGGGAAATGGCTACACCTTC.

The genes are TRBV20-1 and TRBJ2-3; 7 bases align to TRBD2. Germline V CDR1 and CDR2: DFQATT, SNEGSKA (reference sequence). The CDR3 contains 11 residues. The CDR3 region has the DNA TGCAGAGTCCAAGCGGGGGATACGCAGTATTTT. Protein sequence: CRVQAGDTQYF.

The rearrangement uses TRBV5-1 and TRBJ2-1; D unclear. The V end was cut by 0 bases, the J end by 6 bases, with 10 bases between. Germline lookup yields CDR1 SGHRS and CDR2 YFSETQ. This CDR3 has 14 residues. The CDR3 here is CASSLVGLVNEQFF. CDR3 DNA sequence: TGCGCCAGCAGCTTGGTAGGCCTAGTCAATGAGCAGTTCTTC.

This clone was seen at least ten times. This chain joins TRBV10-1 and TRBJ2-1; 7 nucleotides match TRBD2. CDR3 size: 15 residues. Per the germline V gene, CDR1 is WNHNN and CDR2 is SYGVQD (reference sequence). V lost 4 bases, J lost 3 bases, and 6 bases stayed unmatched. CDR3 nucleotides: TGCGCCAGCAGTGCAGGAGGACTAGACTACAATGAGCAGTTCTTC. Amino acid sequence: CASSAGGLDYNEQFF.

This sequence joins TRBV10-2 and TRBJ1-2; 7 bases align to TRBD1. The trim removed 0 bases at V and 0 bases at J, leaving 7 bases unmatched. CDR1 and CDR2 from the germline V gene are WSHSY and SAAADI. The CDR3 runs 17 residues. CDR3 sequence reads: CASSESPGQTSNYGYTF. The CDR3 DNA follows: TGCGCCAGCAGTGAGTCCCCGGGACAGACCTCTAACTATGGCTACACCTTC.

This clone was counted once. The chain uses TRBV19 and TRBJ2-1; the match to TRBD2 covers 12 bases. CDR1 and CDR2 from the germline V gene are LNHDA and SQIVND (reference sequence). Trimming removed 4 bases from V and 7 bases from J; junction bases left unmatched: 8. The CDR3 totals 16 residues. The CDR3 reads CASSKTSGSLWNEQFF. In nucleotides, the CDR3 is TGTGCCAGTAGTAAGACTAGCGGGAGTCTTTGGAATGAGCAGTTCTTC. The complete variable domain, with remaining parts taken from reference TRBV19 and TRBJ2-1, reads DGGITQSPKYLFRKEGQNVTLSCEQNLNHDAMYWYRQDPGQGLRLIYYSQIVNDFQKGDIAEGYSVSREKKESFPLTVTSAQKNPTAFYLCASSKTSGSLWNEQFFGPGTRLTVL.